This T cell receptor beta chain was found in a study of shared clonotypes between healthy human individuals. Assay used: immunoSEQ multiplex PCR; TCRdb lists only in-frame clones, some missing. The sample includes roughly 850,000 clones, approximately 97% of them seen just once. Cells designated naive CD8 were CD45RO-negative and were positively selected for CCR7, with terminally differentiated effector memory CD45RA+ cells excluded. Study findings and constraints: Naive subsets usually exceeded memory subsets in estimated richness. Sampling used blood alone; tissue repertoires probably differ.

Trimming took off 1 base at V and 4 bases at J, with 11 bases between the two ends. Germline CDR1 and CDR2: LGHNA and YSLEER. This CDR3 region has 15 residues. A word on this clone: Its specificity is unknown.

Sample: naive CD8+ T cells sorted from blood. The chain links TRBV4-3 to TRBJ1-3; no definite D call. This TCR came from a man aged 30 to 39 in good health. The chain's CDR3 is CASSQGRHGGNTIYF. The CDR3 nucleotides read TGCGCCAGCAGCCAAGGCCGGCATGGAGGAAACACCATATATTTT.